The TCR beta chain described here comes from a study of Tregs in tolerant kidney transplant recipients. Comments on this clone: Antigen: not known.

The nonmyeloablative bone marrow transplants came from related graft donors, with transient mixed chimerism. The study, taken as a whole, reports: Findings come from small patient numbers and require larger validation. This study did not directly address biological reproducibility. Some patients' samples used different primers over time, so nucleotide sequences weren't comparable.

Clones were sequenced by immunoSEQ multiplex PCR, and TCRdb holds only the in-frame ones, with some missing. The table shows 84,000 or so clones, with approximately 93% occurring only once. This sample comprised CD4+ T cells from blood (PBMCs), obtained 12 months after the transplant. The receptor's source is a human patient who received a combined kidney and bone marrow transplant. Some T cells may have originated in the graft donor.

This chain's CDR3 is CASSQQALGGANVLTF. CDR3 DNA: TGCGCCAGCAGTCAACAGGCCCTCGGTGGGGCCAACGTCCTGACTTTC. The rearrangement joins TRBV4-3 to TRBJ2-6; TRBD1 is a possible D gene (5 bases). Trimming removed 6 bases from V and 3 bases from J, with 15 bases in between. CDR1 and CDR2 from the germline V gene are LGHNA and YSLEER. This CDR3 spans 16 amino acids.